Listed here are 6 T cell receptor beta chains from one sample, sequenced in a study of blood T cell repertoires in COVID-19. Profiling relied on immunoSEQ multiplex PCR, and the TCRdb table lists in-frame clones only, not all of them. The top ten clones hold around 3.5% of a sample with 200,000 to 300,000 clones, approximately 90% of them seen once. Sequenced input: peripheral blood. Receptors originate from a middle-aged woman with acute or convalescent COVID-19.

This clone was detected only a few times. The sample carries other DNA sequences with the same CDR3. The chain has TRBV30 and TRBJ1-5; tentatively, D is TRBD1 (6 bases). V lost 0 bases, J lost 6 bases, and 9 bases lay in between. The CDR3 totals 13 residues. Germline CDR1 is GTSNPN and CDR2 is SVGIG (reference sequence). Here the CDR3 DNA reads TGTGCCTGGAGTGTACAGGGCGGTCAGCCCCAGCATTTT. Translating gives CAWSVQGGQPQHF.

The genes are TRBV10-3 and TRBJ1-2; the D is unclear. The CDR3 is 11 residues long. The V gene's germline CDR1 is ENHRY and CDR2 SYGVKD. V lost 8 bases, J lost 10 bases, and 14 bases lay in between. CDR3 sequence: CAISTGEDYTF. CDR3 bases: TGTGCCATCTCCACGGGAGAGGACTACACCTTC.

The chain couples TRBV15 to TRBJ2-1; 9 bases are shared with TRBD1. Unmatched junction bases numbered 4, after V lost 3 bases and J lost 4 bases. The CDR3 totals 15 residues. Germline values: CDR1 LNHNV, CDR2 YYDKDF (reference sequence). The CDR3 DNA reads TGTGCCACCAGCAGTCCCGGGACAGGGTACAATGAGCAGTTCTTC. Translated, it gives CATSSPGTGYNEQFF.

This sequence joins TRBV18 and TRBJ2-7; 9 bases map to TRBD1. CDR3 length equals 14 residues. In germline, CDR1 is KGHSH, CDR2 LQKENI. V trimming: 2 bases; J trimming: 2 bases; junction bases outside the gene matches: 1. CDR3 nucleotides: TGTGCCAGCTCACCAGGACAGGGGACCTACGAGCAGTACGTC. This gives the protein CASSPGQGTYEQYV.

The chain couples TRBV3-1 (or the pseudogene TRBV3-2) to TRBJ2-5; the D gene is possibly TRBD2 (6 bases). CDR1 and CDR2 from the germline V gene are LGHDT and YNNKEL (reference sequence). The V gene lost 1 base and the J gene lost 7 bases, with 16 bases spanning the gap. The CDR3 loop spans 15 amino acids. CDR3 sequence reads: CASSQGGTSWGTQYF. CDR3 DNA sequence: TGTGCCAGCAGCCAAGGGGGAACTAGCTGGGGGACCCAGTACTTC.

This chain joins TRBV24-1 and TRBJ2-3; 9 bases fit TRBD2. Trimming cost V 4 bases and J 4 bases; bases outside gene matches: 5. The germline CDR1 and CDR2 sequences are KGHDR and SFDVKD. There are 15 residues in the CDR3. CDR3 DNA sequence: TGTGCCACCAGTGACATCGGCGGGGGGGCAGATACGCAGTATTTT. Its protein product is CATSDIGGGADTQYF.